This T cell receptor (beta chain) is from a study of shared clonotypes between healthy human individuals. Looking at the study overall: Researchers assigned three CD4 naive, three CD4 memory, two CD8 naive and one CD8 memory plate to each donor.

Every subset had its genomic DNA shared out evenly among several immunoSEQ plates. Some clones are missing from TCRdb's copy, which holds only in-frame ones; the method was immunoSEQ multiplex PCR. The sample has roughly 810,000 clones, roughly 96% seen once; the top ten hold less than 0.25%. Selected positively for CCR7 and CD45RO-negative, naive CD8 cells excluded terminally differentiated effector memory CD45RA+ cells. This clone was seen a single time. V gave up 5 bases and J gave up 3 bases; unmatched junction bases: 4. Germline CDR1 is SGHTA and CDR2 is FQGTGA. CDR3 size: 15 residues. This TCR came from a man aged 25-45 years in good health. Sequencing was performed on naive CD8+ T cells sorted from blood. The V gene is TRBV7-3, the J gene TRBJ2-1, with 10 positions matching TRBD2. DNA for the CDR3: TGTGCCAGCAGCGAACTAGCGGGGATCTACAATGAGCAGTTCTTC. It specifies CASSELAGIYNEQFF.